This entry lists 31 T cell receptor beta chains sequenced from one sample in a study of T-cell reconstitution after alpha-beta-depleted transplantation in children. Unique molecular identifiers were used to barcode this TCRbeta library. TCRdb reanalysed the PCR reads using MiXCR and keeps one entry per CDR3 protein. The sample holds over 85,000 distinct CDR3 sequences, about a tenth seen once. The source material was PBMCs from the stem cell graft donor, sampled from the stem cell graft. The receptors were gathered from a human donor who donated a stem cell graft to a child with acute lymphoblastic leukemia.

Here the CDR3 reads CASTADTVMNTEAFF. The CDR3, as DNA: TGCGCCAGCACCGCAGACACCGTCATGAACACTGAAGCTTTCTTT. The V call is TRBV5-1, the J call TRBJ1-1; no firm D call. The CDR3 is made up of 15 amino acids. Germline CDR1 reads SGHRS; CDR2 reads YFSETQ. V was pared by 6 bases and J by 0 bases, with 15 bases between.

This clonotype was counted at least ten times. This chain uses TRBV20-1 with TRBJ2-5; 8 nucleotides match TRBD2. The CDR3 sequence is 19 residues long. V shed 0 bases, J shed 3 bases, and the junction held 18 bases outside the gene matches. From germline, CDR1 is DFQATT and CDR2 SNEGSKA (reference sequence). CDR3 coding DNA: TGCAGTGCTAGAGATCGAAACCGGGAGACTAGCGCATTAAAAGAGACCCAGTACTTC. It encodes CSARDRNRETSALKETQYF.

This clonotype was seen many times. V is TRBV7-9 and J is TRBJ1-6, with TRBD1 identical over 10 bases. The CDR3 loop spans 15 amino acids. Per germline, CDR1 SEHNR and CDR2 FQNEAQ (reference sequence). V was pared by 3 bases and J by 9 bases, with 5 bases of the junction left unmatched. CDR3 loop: CASSLETGGGSPLHF. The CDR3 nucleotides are TGTGCCAGCAGCTTGGAGACAGGGGGCGGTTCACCCCTCCACTTT.

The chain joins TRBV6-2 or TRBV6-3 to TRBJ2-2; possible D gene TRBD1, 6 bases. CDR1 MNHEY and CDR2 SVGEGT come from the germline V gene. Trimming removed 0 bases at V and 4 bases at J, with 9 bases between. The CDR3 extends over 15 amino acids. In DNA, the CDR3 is TGTGCCAGCAGTTACTCGGGACATGTCACCGGGGAGCTGTTTTTT. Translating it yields CASSYSGHVTGELFF.

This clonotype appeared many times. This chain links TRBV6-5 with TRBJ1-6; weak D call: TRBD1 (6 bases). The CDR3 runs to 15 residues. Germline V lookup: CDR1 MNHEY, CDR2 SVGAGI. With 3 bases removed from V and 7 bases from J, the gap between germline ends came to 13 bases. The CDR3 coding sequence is TGTGCCAGCAGTTATGGGAAGGGGGGGAATTCACCCCTCCACTTT. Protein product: CASSYGKGGNSPLHF.

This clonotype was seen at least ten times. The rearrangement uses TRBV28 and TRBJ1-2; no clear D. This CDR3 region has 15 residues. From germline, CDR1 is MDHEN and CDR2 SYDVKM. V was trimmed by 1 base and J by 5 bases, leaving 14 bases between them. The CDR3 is CASSLYAQVGYGYTF. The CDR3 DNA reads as TGTGCCAGCAGTTTATATGCCCAGGTTGGGTATGGCTACACCTTC.

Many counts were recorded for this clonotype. CDR3 coding DNA: TGTGCCATCAGTGAGCCAGAGCGGTCCTCCTACAATGAGCAGTTCTTC. This encodes CAISEPERSSYNEQFF. The chain recombines TRBV10-3 with TRBJ2-1; D might be TRBD2 (5 bases). This CDR3 is 16 amino acids long. V lost 2 bases and J lost 0, with 11 bases in between. CDR1 and CDR2 from the germline V gene are ENHRY and SYGVKD.

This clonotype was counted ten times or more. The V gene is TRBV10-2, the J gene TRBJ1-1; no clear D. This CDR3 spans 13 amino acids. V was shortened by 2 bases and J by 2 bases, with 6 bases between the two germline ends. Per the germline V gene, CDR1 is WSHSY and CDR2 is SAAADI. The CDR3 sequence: CASSEPRNTEAFF. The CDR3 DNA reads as TGCGCCAGCAGTGAGCCCAGAAACACTGAAGCTTTCTTT.

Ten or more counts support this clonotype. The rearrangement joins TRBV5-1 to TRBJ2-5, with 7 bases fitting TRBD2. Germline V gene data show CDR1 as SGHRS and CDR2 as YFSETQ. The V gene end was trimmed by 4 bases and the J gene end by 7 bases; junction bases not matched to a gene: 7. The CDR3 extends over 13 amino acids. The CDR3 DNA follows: TGCGCCAGCAGCGATGAGCGGGGAGGGACCCAGTACTTC. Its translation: CASSDERGGTQYF.

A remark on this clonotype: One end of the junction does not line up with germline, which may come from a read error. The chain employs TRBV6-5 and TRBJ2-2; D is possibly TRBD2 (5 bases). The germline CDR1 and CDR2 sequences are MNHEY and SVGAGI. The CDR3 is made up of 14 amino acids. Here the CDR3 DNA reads TGTGCCAGCAGTTGGCGATCGCTGACCGGGGAGCTGTTTTTC. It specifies CASSWRSLTGELFF.

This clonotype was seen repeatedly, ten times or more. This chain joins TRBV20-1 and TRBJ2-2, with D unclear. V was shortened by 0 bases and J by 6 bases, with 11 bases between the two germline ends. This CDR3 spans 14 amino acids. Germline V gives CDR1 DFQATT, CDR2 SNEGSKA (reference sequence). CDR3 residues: CSARDVTQAGELFF. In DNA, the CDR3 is TGCAGTGCTAGAGATGTGACCCAGGCCGGGGAGCTGTTTTTT.

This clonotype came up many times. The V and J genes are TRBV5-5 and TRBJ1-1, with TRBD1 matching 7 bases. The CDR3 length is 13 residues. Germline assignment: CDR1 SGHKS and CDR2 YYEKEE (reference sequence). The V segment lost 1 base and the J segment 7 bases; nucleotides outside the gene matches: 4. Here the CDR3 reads CASSLQGGDEAFF. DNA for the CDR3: TGTGCCAGCAGCTTGCAAGGGGGCGATGAAGCTTTCTTT. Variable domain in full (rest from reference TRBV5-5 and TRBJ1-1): DAGVTQSPTHLIKTRGQQVTLRCSPISGHKSVSWYQQVLGQGPQFIFQYYEKEERGRGNFPDRFSARQFPNYSSELNVNALLLGDSALYLCASSLQGGDEAFFGQGTRLTVV.

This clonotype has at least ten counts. The CDR3 sequence: CASSEGISQPQHF. The CDR3 DNA follows: TGTGCCAGCAGTGAAGGCATCTCTCAGCCCCAGCATTTT. The V call is TRBV12-3 or TRBV12-4, the J call TRBJ1-5; no definite D call. V gave up 5 bases and J gave up 6 bases, with 11 bases separating them. This CDR3 has 13 residues.

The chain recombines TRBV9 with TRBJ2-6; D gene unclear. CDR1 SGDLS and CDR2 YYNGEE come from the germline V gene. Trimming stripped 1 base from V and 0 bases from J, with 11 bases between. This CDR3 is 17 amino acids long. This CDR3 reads CASSVSSSSSGANVLTF. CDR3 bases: TGTGCCAGCAGCGTATCCTCCTCTTCCTCTGGGGCCAACGTCCTGACTTTC.

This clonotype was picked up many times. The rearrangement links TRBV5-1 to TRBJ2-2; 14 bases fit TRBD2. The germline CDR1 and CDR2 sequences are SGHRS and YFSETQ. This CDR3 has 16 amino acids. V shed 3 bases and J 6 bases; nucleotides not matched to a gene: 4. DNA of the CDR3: TGCGCCAGCAGCTCGGGACTAGCGGGAGCCGCCGGGGAGCTGTTTTTT. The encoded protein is CASSSGLAGAAGELFF.

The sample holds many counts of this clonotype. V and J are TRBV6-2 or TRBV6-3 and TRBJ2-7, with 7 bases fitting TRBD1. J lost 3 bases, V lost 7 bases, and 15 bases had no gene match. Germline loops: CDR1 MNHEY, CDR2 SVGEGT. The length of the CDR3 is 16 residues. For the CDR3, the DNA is TGTGCCAGCACCCTGATTGGGACAGCAGATTTCTACGAGCAGTACTTC. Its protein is CASTLIGTADFYEQYF.

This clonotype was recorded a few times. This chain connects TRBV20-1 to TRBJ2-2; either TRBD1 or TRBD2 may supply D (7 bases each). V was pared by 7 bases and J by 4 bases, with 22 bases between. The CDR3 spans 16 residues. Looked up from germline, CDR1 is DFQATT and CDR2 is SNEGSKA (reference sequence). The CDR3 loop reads CSGARRGGAVTGELFF. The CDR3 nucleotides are TGCAGTGGGGCACGCAGGGGGGGGGCCGTCACCGGGGAGCTGTTTTTT.

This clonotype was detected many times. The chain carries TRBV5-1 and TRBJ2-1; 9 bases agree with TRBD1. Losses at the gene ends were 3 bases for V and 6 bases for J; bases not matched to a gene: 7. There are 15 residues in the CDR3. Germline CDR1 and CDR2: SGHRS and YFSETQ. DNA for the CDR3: TGCGCCAGCAGCTCTGGGACAGGGTGGAGCAATGAGCAGTTCTTC. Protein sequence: CASSSGTGWSNEQFF.

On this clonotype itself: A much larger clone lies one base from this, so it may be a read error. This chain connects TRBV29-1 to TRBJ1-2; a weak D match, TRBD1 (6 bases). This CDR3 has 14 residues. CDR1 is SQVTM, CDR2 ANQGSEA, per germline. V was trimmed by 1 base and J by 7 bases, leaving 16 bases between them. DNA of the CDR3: TGCAGCGTTGAAGGAACCAGGGGTTTTTTTGGCTACACCTTC. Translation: CSVEGTRGFFGYTF.

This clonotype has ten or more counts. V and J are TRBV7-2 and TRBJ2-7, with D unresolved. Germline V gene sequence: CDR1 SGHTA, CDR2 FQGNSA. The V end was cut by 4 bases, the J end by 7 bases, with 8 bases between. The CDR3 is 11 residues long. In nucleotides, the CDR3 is TGTGCCAGCAGCTCCCCCGGAGAGCAGTACTTC. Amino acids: CASSSPGEQYF.

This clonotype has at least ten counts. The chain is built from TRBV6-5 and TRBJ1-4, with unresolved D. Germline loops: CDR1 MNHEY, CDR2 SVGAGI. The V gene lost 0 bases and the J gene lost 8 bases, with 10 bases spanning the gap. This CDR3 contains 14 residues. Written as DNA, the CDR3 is TGTGCCAGCAGTTACTCGAGAGCCAGCGAAAAACTGTTTTTT. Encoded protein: CASSYSRASEKLFF.

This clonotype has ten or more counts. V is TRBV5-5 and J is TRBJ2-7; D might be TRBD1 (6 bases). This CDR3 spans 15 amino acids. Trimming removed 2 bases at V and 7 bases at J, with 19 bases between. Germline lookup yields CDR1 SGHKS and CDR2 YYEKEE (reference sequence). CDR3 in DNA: TGTGCCAGCAGCTTATCTGGACAGCTATTGGGGGAGCAGTACTTC. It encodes CASSLSGQLLGEQYF.

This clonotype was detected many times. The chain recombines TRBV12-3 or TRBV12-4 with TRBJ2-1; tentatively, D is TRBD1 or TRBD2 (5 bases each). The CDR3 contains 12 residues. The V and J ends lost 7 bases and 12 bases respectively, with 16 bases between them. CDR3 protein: CASTFGGDGQFF. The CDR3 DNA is TGTGCCAGCACCTTCGGTGGGGACGGGCAGTTCTTC.

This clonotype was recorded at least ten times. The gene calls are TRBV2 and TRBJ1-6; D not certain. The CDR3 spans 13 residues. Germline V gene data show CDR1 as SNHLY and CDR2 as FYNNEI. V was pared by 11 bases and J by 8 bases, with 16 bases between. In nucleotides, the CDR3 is TGTGCCCTAAGCAGAGACCTTTATTCACCCCTCCACTTT. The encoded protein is CALSRDLYSPLHF.

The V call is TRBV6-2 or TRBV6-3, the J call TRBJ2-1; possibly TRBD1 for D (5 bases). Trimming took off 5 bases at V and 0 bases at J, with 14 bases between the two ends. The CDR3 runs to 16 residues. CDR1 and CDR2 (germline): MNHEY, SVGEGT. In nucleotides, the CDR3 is TGTGCCAGCAGTCATGACAGTATTCGCTCCTACAATGAGCAGTTCTTC. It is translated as CASSHDSIRSYNEQFF.

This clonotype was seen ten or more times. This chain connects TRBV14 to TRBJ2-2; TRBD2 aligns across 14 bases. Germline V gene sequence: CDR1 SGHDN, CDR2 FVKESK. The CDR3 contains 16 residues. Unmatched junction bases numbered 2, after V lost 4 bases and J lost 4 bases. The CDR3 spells CASSPTSGRATGELFF. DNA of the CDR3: TGTGCCAGCAGCCCGACTAGCGGGAGGGCCACCGGGGAGCTGTTTTTT.

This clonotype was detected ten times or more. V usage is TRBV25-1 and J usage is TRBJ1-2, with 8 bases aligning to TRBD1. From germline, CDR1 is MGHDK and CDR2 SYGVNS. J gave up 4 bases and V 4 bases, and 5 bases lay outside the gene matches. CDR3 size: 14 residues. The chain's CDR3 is CASSAQGGVYGYTF. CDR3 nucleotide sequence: TGTGCCAGCAGTGCACAGGGGGGGGTCTATGGCTACACCTTC.

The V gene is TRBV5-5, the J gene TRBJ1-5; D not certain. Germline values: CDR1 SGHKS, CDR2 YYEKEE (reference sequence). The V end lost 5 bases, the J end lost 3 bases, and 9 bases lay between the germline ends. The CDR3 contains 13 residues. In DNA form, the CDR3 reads TGTGCCAGCAGTTTCCAGTTCAATCAGCCCCAGCATTTT. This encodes CASSFQFNQPQHF.

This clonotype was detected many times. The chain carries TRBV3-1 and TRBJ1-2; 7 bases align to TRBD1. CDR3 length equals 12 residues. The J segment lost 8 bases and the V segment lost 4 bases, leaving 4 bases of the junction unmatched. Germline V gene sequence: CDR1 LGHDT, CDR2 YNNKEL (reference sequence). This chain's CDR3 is CASSPHRGGYTF. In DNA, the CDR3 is TGTGCCAGCAGCCCCCACAGGGGAGGCTACACCTTC.

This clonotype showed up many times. CDR3 nucleotides: TGCAGCGTTGAGGGGGGGAGGGAAAACATTCAGTACTTC. Its protein is CSVEGGRENIQYF. The V call is TRBV29-1, the J call TRBJ2-4; 7 nucleotides match TRBD2. V trimming: 3 bases; J trimming: 5 bases; junction bases outside the gene matches: 4. Germline CDR1 and CDR2: SQVTM and ANQGSEA. CDR3 size: 13 residues. Based on the CDR3 plus reference TRBV29-1 and TRBJ2-4, the full variable domain is SAVISQKPSRDICQRGTSLTIQCQVDSQVTMMFWYRQQPGQSLTLIATANQGSEATYESGFVIDKFPISRPNLTFSTLTVSNMSPEDSSIYLCSVEGGRENIQYFGAGTRLSVL.

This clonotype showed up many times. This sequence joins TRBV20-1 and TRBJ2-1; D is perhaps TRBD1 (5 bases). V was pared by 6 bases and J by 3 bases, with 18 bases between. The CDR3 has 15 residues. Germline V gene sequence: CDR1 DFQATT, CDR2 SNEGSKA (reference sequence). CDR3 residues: CSALPETDDYNEQFF. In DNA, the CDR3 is TGCAGTGCCCTTCCTGAGACAGATGACTACAATGAGCAGTTCTTC.